One T cell receptor beta chain is described in this entry. The antigen this receptor binds is unknown. Base qualities are missing; no much larger clone stands one base away. The CDR3 sequence holds 15 residues, the cysteine and phenylalanine included. Just CDR3 DNA is preserved here, 45 bases in frame from base 1. V is trimmed back by 5 bases and J by 3 bases, and the junction contains 6 bases that no gene match accounts for. Sequences MDHEN (CDR1) and SYDVKM (CDR2) are obtained from the germline V gene. Using the deep immunoSEQ assay, TCR CDR3 regions were amplified from genomic DNA by multiplex PCR. For each cell subset, the extracted genomic DNA was distributed evenly across all wells of several immunoSEQ 96-well plates, and each plate served as one replicate. For sorted subsets, roughly 200 ng of genomic DNA, equivalent to 25,000 to 30,000 T cell genomes, went into each replicate PCR. Purified libraries were quantified with a Qubit 3.0 fluorometer, sized on a Bioanalyzer 2100, and re-quantified with the KAPA Library Quantification kit. Every immunoSEQ 96-well plate was sequenced on a separate single-read 150-cycle Illumina NextSeq 550 flow cell. Per the original workflow: Because only junctional sequences without quality scores were contained in the immunoSEQ output, filtering matching that applied to full-length reads could not be performed. To assign V/J genes and CDR3, sequences were annotated against IMGT germline references using PyIR, a Python wrapper for IgBLAST v1.9. Any read was removed if the V/J assignment was weak (E-value above 1e-6), the CDR3 was missing, or the read contained stop codons, out-of-frame junctions, or ambiguous translated residues. A V3J clonotype was defined by an identical inferred V gene, J gene, and CDR3 amino acid sequence. Percentage overlap between repertoires was computed as shared unique clonotypes divided by the size of the smaller repertoire. Three approaches were used to assess repertoire richness: RTK rarefaction, the Chao1 estimator, and Recon v2.1 estimates of unobserved clonotypes. Generation probabilities for all TCRbeta clonotypes obtained by the gDNA method from a handful of donors were computed using OLGA. TCRdb's version of the immuneACCESS table is confined to in-frame rearrangements and falls short of the full clone set. An unresolved V gene accounts for under half of the shortfall where checked; the remainder is of unknown origin. V, J and clone size were drawn from that table, and D and trimming were deduced from the DNA. Here the sample has about 770,000 clones; just under 75% occur a single time. The ten most abundant clones make up about 1.7% of the sample.

The sample originates from a study of shared clonotypes between healthy human individuals (dated by TCRdb to about 2020). Regarding the complete study: The cohort included three men and a couple of women between 18 and 49 years of age. For each donor, CD4 naive and CD4 memory were each given three plates, CD8 naive was given two plates, and CD8 memory was given one plate. To estimate repertoire size and how much clonotypes are shared between individuals, the study performed deep sequencing of blood TCR repertoires from a few healthy adults. To increase sequencing depth and limit assay-specific biases, TCR repertoire library preparation and sequencing were carried out by different laboratories using diverse techniques. Between about 0.94 and 10 billion PBMCs per donor were obtained by leukapheresis.

Donors were healthy HIV-negative adults with no recently reported acute infections or vaccinations. Only Caucasian adults living in Nashville, Tennessee, USA were represented among the donors. CD4+ T cells were enriched by magnetic negative selection; naive cells were then positively selected on CD45RA, and the negative fraction formed the memory subset. After blood collection by leukapheresis, PBMCs were isolated using Ficoll-Histopaque density gradient centrifugation and then cryopreserved in the vapor phase of liquid nitrogen. Analytical flow cytometry was used to check the purity and quantity of each magnetically sorted T cell population. Each sorted fraction had its genomic DNA isolated and then quantified by UV absorbance on a Nanodrop 2000c. Summary of the overall study and its limitations: Sampling was restricted to blood, and TCR repertoires in tissue are likely to differ from TCR repertoires in blood. Roughly 5.2% of naive CD4, approximately 3.7% of naive CD8, about 2.4% of memory CD4, and 0.4% of memory CD8 clonotypes were shared across a handful of donors. Because the study included only a small number of donors, the genetic and exposure-history diversity represented was limited. Clonotypes shared by all four sorted-subset donors showed higher generation probabilities than non-shared clonotypes. Larger estimated clonotype richness was generally found for naive subsets than for memory subsets. Based on pairwise subsampling, the degree of clonotype sharing among donors was expected to be affected by sequencing depth. Incomplete sequencing was indicated by rarefaction of sorted-subset datasets, despite the large sequencing depth.

The V gene is TRBV28 and the J gene is TRBJ2-7; 11 bases in between match TRBD2. This receptor was obtained from a woman in her thirties in good health. The sample was memory CD4+ T cells sorted from blood. The cell subset or site label, as the study defines it: CD45RA-negative fraction. CDR3 region: CASSRGTSGDYEQYF. The sequenced DNA: TGTGCCAGCAGTCGAGGGACTAGCGGCGACTACGAGCAGTACTTC. With all but the CDR3 taken from the reference TRBV28 and TRBJ2-7 genes, the full variable domain is: DVKVTQSSRYLVKRTGEKVFLECVQDMDHENMFWYRQDPGLGLRLIYFSYDVKMKEKGDIPEGYSVSREKKERFSLILESASTNQTSMYLCASSRGTSGDYEQYFGPGTRLTVT.